The 7 T cell receptor beta chains below were found in one sample sequenced in a study of T cell responses to AZD1222 COVID-19 vaccine. Measured with immunoSEQ multiplex PCR; TCRdb has only the in-frame clones, and not every one. The profile covers approximately 73,000 clones, with roughly 85% appearing a single time and 2.5% to 3% taken by the ten largest. Sequences were derived from peripheral blood, sampled on day 0 of AZD1222 vaccination. These receptors came from an adult in good health.

The chain recombines TRBV7-6 with TRBJ1-1, with TRBD1 matching over 7 bases. The CDR3 spans 16 residues. Germline lookup yields CDR1 SGHVS and CDR2 FNYEAQ. Trimming cost V 0 bases and J 0 bases; bases outside gene matches: 4. The CDR3 sequence: CASSLASGGVNTEAFF. In DNA form, the CDR3 reads TGTGCCAGCAGCTTAGCGTCAGGGGGGGTGAACACTGAAGCTTTCTTT.

The chain links TRBV28 to TRBJ2-6; D gene ambiguous. CDR3 length equals 15 residues. V lost 8 bases and J 0 bases, leaving 11 bases between the germline ends. Germline V CDR1 and CDR2: MDHEN, SYDVKM. The CDR3 region is CASRGVPSGANVLTF. The CDR3 DNA reads as TGTGCCAGCCGCGGTGTTCCCTCTGGGGCCAACGTCCTGACTTTC.

The rearrangement links TRBV7-3 to TRBJ2-1; 8 nucleotides align to TRBD2. CDR1 SGHTA and CDR2 FQGTGA come from the germline V gene. The CDR3 spans 13 residues. Trimming at V came to 7 bases and at J to 10 bases, leaving 9 bases not matched to a gene. The CDR3: CASTPTGGGEQFF. The DNA of the CDR3 is TGTGCCAGCACCCCCACGGGCGGGGGGGAGCAGTTCTTC.

The J gene is TRBJ2-1, the V gene TRBV4-1; D might be TRBD1 or TRBD2, each matching 5 bases. CDR1 is MGHRA and CDR2 is YSYEKL in the germline V gene. The V end was cut by 3 bases, the J end by 4 bases, with 10 bases between. The CDR3 spans 14 residues. The CDR3 nucleotides read TGCGCCAGCAGCCAGGGGACGGTTTACAATGAGCAGTTCTTC. As protein: CASSQGTVYNEQFF.

The chain couples TRBV7-8 to TRBJ1-3; 7 nucleotides align to TRBD1. CDR1 is SGHVS, CDR2 FQNEAQ, per germline. This CDR3 contains 17 residues. V was pared by 5 bases and J by 0 bases, with 10 bases of the junction left unmatched. The CDR3 DNA reads as TGTGCCAGCAGCCCTAAAGTGGCAGGGGGCTCTGGAAACACCATATATTTT. Amino acids: CASSPKVAGGSGNTIYF. Together with reference TRBV7-8 and TRBJ1-3, the CDR3 gives the full variable domain: GAGVSQSPRYKVAKRGQDVALRCDPISGHVSLFWYQQALGQGPEFLTYFQNEAQLDKSGLPSDRFFAERPEGSVSTLKIQRTQQEDSAVYLCASSPKVAGGSGNTIYFGEGSWLTVV.

The V and J genes are TRBV5-6 and TRBJ2-5; 10 nucleotides line up with TRBD2. J gave up 4 bases and V 2 bases, and 14 bases lay outside the gene matches. Germline CDR1 SGHDT, CDR2 YYEEEE. The CDR3 length is 18 residues. The CDR3 coding sequence is TGTGCCAGCAGCTTTGATTTTAGCGGGGGGACGTTCATAGAGACCCAGTACTTC. Translation: CASSFDFSGGTFIETQYF.

V and J are TRBV10-3 and TRBJ2-3; TRBD2 matches at 9 bases. The length of the CDR3 is 14 residues. Germline-derived CDR1 and CDR2 are ENHRY and SYGVKD. J lost 5 bases, V lost 7 bases, and 7 bases had no gene match. The CDR3 here is CAINPGLARDTQYF. CDR3 nucleotide sequence: TGTGCCATCAACCCGGGACTAGCCCGAGATACGCAGTATTTT.